These 11 T cell receptor beta chains originate from one sample sequenced in a study of beta chain features in type 1 diabetes. Expressed TCRB transcripts were sequenced, since all the RNA that had been isolated was reverse transcribed. TCRdb's table, derived via immunoSEQ multiplex PCR, lists solely in-frame clones and lacks some. Here the sample spans about 240,000 clones, about 26% being singletons. What was sequenced was central memory CD4+ T cells from blood. These receptors came from a man aged 25 to 40 in good health.

This clone was observed a handful of times. This chain links TRBV20-1 with TRBJ2-1, with D unresolved. The germline CDR1 and CDR2 sequences are DFQATT and SNEGSKA (reference sequence). CDR3 length: 11 residues. V gave up 2 bases and J gave up 7 bases, with 6 bases separating them. CDR3: CSARPLNEQFF. The CDR3 region has the DNA TGCAGTGCTAGACCCTTGAATGAGCAGTTCTTC.

This chain uses TRBV5-1 with TRBJ2-7, with 8 bases lining up with TRBD1. V trimming: 1 base; J trimming: 3 bases; junction bases outside the gene matches: 3. This CDR3 comprises 14 residues. The germline V gene has CDR1 SGHRS and CDR2 YFSETQ. The CDR3 DNA follows: TGCGCCAGCAGCTTGTGGGACAGGATCTACGAGCAGTACTTC. Translation: CASSLWDRIYEQYF.

This rearrangement joins TRBV29-1 to TRBJ2-1, with 7 bases fitting TRBD2. The CDR3 sequence is 14 residues long. CDR1 and CDR2 from the germline V gene are SQVTM and ANQGSEA. Germline trimming cut 5 bases from V and 7 bases from J; bases unmatched to any gene: 11. The chain's CDR3 is CSVSGRLTPNEQFF. In DNA, the CDR3 is TGCAGCGTTTCCGGGAGGCTCACTCCGAATGAGCAGTTCTTC.

This chain joins TRBV5-1 and TRBJ2-1, with TRBD1 matching over 8 bases. The trim removed 3 bases at V and 7 bases at J, leaving 9 bases unmatched. The CDR3 is made up of 15 amino acids. Looked up from germline, CDR1 is SGHRS and CDR2 is YFSETQ. CDR3 loop: CASSSSGQGFNEQFF. The CDR3 region has the DNA TGCGCCAGCAGCTCTTCAGGACAGGGATTTAATGAGCAGTTCTTC.

There are a few counts of this clone. V gene TRBV5-6 combines with J gene TRBJ1-5; 9 bases are shared with TRBD1. Germline trimming cut 3 bases from V and 3 bases from J; bases unmatched to any gene: 4. CDR3 length: 15 amino acids. Germline V gene sequence: CDR1 SGHDT, CDR2 YYEEEE. The DNA of the CDR3 is TGTGCCAGCAGCTGGGGACAGGGCTTCAATCAGCCCCAGCATTTT. Its translation: CASSWGQGFNQPQHF.

This clone showed up just a few times. The V gene is TRBV9, the J gene TRBJ1-3; maybe TRBD1 (6 bases). Trimming left V 4 bases short and J 0 bases short, with 17 bases between. Germline assignment: CDR1 SGDLS and CDR2 YYNGEE. There are 17 residues in the CDR3. The CDR3 region has the DNA TGTGCCAGCAGCATTTTGGACAGCAGGAGCTCTGGAAACACCATATATTTT. As protein: CASSILDSRSSGNTIYF.

The V gene is TRBV2, the J gene TRBJ2-1, with D possibly being TRBD1 or TRBD2 (5 bases each). Germline CDR1 is SNHLY and CDR2 is FYNNEI. V was shortened by 5 bases and J by 0 bases, with 11 bases between the two germline ends. The CDR3 extends over 15 amino acids. The CDR3 bases are TGTGCCAGCAGTTCAGAGGGGCACTCCTACAATGAGCAGTTCTTC. Amino acid sequence: CASSSEGHSYNEQFF.

This clone was seen a handful of times. V and J are TRBV10-3 and TRBJ2-7; 11 nucleotides match TRBD2. After removal of 7 bases from V and 6 bases from J, the junction contained 8 bases not matched to a gene. The germline V gene encodes CDR1 ENHRY and CDR2 SYGVKD. This CDR3 has 14 residues. The CDR3 here is CAIKGELAGVEQYF. Written as DNA, the CDR3 is TGTGCCATCAAAGGTGAACTAGCGGGAGTCGAGCAGTACTTC.

This clone was seen only a few times. The chain carries TRBV10-3 and TRBJ2-1; a weak D match, TRBD1 (6 bases). Trimming removed 5 bases at V and 16 bases at J, with 15 bases between. The CDR3 contains 11 residues. Germline lookup yields CDR1 ENHRY and CDR2 SYGVKD. In DNA, the CDR3 is TGTGCCATCAGTACCGGGACAAGGGGCTTCTTC. Residues: CAISTGTRGFF.

This chain connects TRBV5-1 to TRBJ2-3; D call uncertain. The CDR3 runs 13 residues. CDR1 is SGHRS, CDR2 YFSETQ, per germline. Trimming shortened V by 4 bases and J by 4 bases, and 10 bases separated the two germline ends. The CDR3 loop is CASSPQTPDTQYF. The CDR3 coding sequence is TGCGCCAGCAGCCCCCAGACCCCAGATACGCAGTATTTT.

This clone was counted at least ten times. V gene TRBV29-1 combines with J gene TRBJ1-1; D remains ambiguous. The ends were cut back, 1 base at V and 7 bases at J, with 7 bases in the middle. The CDR3 consists of 11 residues. Looked up from germline, CDR1 is SQVTM and CDR2 is ANQGSEA. CDR3 sequence: CSVEVTIEAFF. The DNA for the CDR3 is TGCAGCGTTGAAGTGACGATTGAAGCTTTCTTT.